This is a list of T cell receptor beta chains from one sample in a study of blood T cell repertoires in COVID-19. The method was immunoSEQ multiplex PCR; TCRdb's version includes in-frame clones alone and lacks a portion of them. The sample records hundreds of thousands of clones, 85% to 90% being singletons. Sample: PBMCs or T cells enriched from blood (not recorded which). The receptors were sampled from a woman in her thirties who had recovered from COVID-19. CDR3s include the opening cysteine and the closing phenylalanine or tryptophan. The order of the fields is J gene, V gene, clone size, D gene, CDR3 protein, CDR3 DNA. A D gene is named only where the DNA matches it firmly. Where a row states a size, it is once, few, many or the class of an expanded clone; other rows omit it.

j_call: TRBJ2-2
v_call: TRBV5-6
clone_size: .
d_call: .
cdr3_aa: CASSRRTDANTGELFF
cdr3_nt: TGTGCCAGCAGCCGCCGGACTGACGCGAACACCGGGGAGCTGTTTTTT

j_call: TRBJ2-7
v_call: TRBV4-2
clone_size: .
d_call: .
cdr3_aa: CASSRGGGPTYEQYF
cdr3_nt: TGTGCCAGCAGCCGCGGAGGGGGCCCTACCTACGAGCAGTACTTC

j_call: TRBJ1-2
v_call: TRBV3-1/TRBV3-2
clone_size: once
d_call: .
cdr3_aa: CASSQDSGRGGGYTF
cdr3_nt: TGTGCCAGCAGCCAAGATTCTGGAAGGGGTGGTGGCTACACCTTC

j_call: TRBJ2-2
v_call: TRBV4-1
clone_size: .
d_call: TRBD1
cdr3_aa: CASSGTAAGELFF
cdr3_nt: TGCGCCAGCAGCGGGACAGCTGCCGGGGAGCTGTTTTTT

j_call: TRBJ2-2
v_call: TRBV27
clone_size: few
d_call: TRBD1
cdr3_aa: CASSFLGQVNTGELFF
cdr3_nt: TGTGCCAGCAGTTTTTTGGGACAGGTTAACACCGGGGAGCTGTTTTTT

j_call: TRBJ1-2
v_call: TRBV19
clone_size: .
d_call: .
cdr3_aa: CASSIDGSLYGYTF
cdr3_nt: TGTGCCAGTAGTATAGATGGGAGCCTCTATGGCTACACCTTC

j_call: TRBJ1-2
v_call: TRBV4-3
clone_size: .
d_call: .
cdr3_aa: CASSHAQYLQNYGYTF
cdr3_nt: TGCGCCAGCAGCCACGCACAGTATCTACAGAACTATGGCTACACCTTC

j_call: TRBJ2-3
v_call: TRBV7-6
clone_size: .
d_call: TRBD2
cdr3_aa: CASSFYFGGSSTDTQYF
cdr3_nt: TGTGCCAGCAGCTTTTATTTCGGCGGGAGCAGCACAGATACGCAGTATTTT

j_call: TRBJ1-2
v_call: TRBV6-5
clone_size: .
d_call: TRBD1
cdr3_aa: CASSLGQVPEIWGYTF
cdr3_nt: TGTGCCAGCAGTTTGGGACAGGTCCCAGAGATTTGGGGCTACACCTTC

j_call: TRBJ2-1
v_call: TRBV4-2
clone_size: .
d_call: TRBD2
cdr3_aa: CASSQGRGREAGGYNEQFF
cdr3_nt: TGTGCCAGCAGCCAGGGTAGGGGCCGTGAGGCGGGAGGCTACAATGAGCAGTTCTTC

j_call: TRBJ2-1
v_call: TRBV12-5
clone_size: many
d_call: .
cdr3_aa: CASGLVESSYNEQFF
cdr3_nt: TGTGCTAGTGGTTTGGTGGAGTCCTCCTACAATGAGCAGTTCTTC

j_call: TRBJ1-5
v_call: TRBV4-2
clone_size: few
d_call: .
cdr3_aa: CASSQEFRDQPQHF
cdr3_nt: TGTGCCAGCAGCCAAGAATTCCGGGATCAGCCCCAGCATTTT

j_call: TRBJ1-2
v_call: TRBV7-9
clone_size: .
d_call: TRBD1
cdr3_aa: CASSQWNRGQYYGYTF
cdr3_nt: TGTGCCAGCAGCCAATGGAACAGGGGGCAATACTATGGCTACACCTTC

j_call: TRBJ2-7
v_call: TRBV15
clone_size: .
d_call: TRBD2
cdr3_aa: CATSDGTSGMREQYF
cdr3_nt: TGTGCCACCAGCGATGGGACTAGCGGGATGCGCGAGCAGTACTTC

j_call: TRBJ2-2
v_call: TRBV6-6
clone_size: .
d_call: .
cdr3_aa: CASSYITGKRAGELFF
cdr3_nt: TGTGCCAGCAGTTACATTACAGGGAAAAGGGCCGGGGAGCTGTTTTTT

j_call: TRBJ2-7
v_call: TRBV18
clone_size: .
d_call: TRBD2
cdr3_aa: CASSPGASGSYEQYF
cdr3_nt: TGTGCCAGCTCACCGGGGGCTAGCGGGAGTTACGAGCAGTACTTC

j_call: TRBJ1-2
v_call: TRBV10-3
clone_size: .
d_call: TRBD1
cdr3_aa: CAIRVGQDYGYTF
cdr3_nt: TGTGCCATCAGAGTAGGACAGGACTATGGCTACACCTTC